Below, 17 T cell receptor beta chains from the same sample are listed, as sequenced in a study of response to subunit inactivated influenza vaccine. TCRdb re-analysed the RT-PCR reads in MiXCR, keeping a single row per CDR3 protein. The sample contains fewer than 200,000 distinct CDR3 sequences, approximately 8.7% of which appear only once. This material consisted of non-naive T cells sorted from PBMCs, taken on the day of vaccination. Receptor source: a man aged 45-60 years who received an inactivated influenza vaccine.

Many counts were recorded for this clonotype. This sequence joins TRBV28 and TRBJ2-7, with 8 bases fitting TRBD1. Germline CDR1 is MDHEN and CDR2 is SYDVKM. The V gene end was trimmed by 6 bases and the J gene end by 3 bases; junction bases not matched to a gene: 7. The CDR3 extends over 14 amino acids. CDR3 in amino acids: CASSRTGGRYEQYF. The CDR3 coding sequence is TGTGCCAGCAGCAGAACAGGGGGACGCTACGAGCAGTACTTC.

This clonotype was observed a handful of times. V usage is TRBV18 and J usage is TRBJ2-1, with D perhaps given as TRBD1 or TRBD2 (5 bases each). V was pared by 3 bases and J by 2 bases, with 11 bases between. This CDR3 spans 15 amino acids. The V gene's germline CDR1 is KGHSH and CDR2 LQKENI. The CDR3 DNA follows: TGTGCCAGCTCACCGAGGGACGGGACCTACAATGAGCAGTTCTTC. The encoded protein is CASSPRDGTYNEQFF.

In this sample, this clonotype turned up many times. The V gene is TRBV28, the J gene TRBJ2-1; 10 nucleotides align to TRBD1. J was trimmed by 5 bases and V by 2 bases; bases with no gene match: 3. Germline V gene sequence: CDR1 MDHEN, CDR2 SYDVKM. CDR3 size: 15 residues. Here the CDR3 DNA reads TGTGCCAGCAGTTTACTAGGACAGGGGGACAATGAGCAGTTCTTC. This translates into CASSLLGQGDNEQFF.

This clonotype has ten or more counts. The chain uses TRBV11-2 and TRBJ2-4; 12 nucleotides align to TRBD2. CDR1 is SGHAT and CDR2 is FQNNGV in the germline V gene. Losses at the gene ends were 2 bases for V and 0 bases for J; bases not matched to a gene: 5. CDR3 length equals 18 residues. CDR3 in amino acids: CASSLRLAGELAKNIQYF. As DNA, the CDR3 is TGTGCCAGCAGCTTACGACTAGCGGGGGAACTAGCCAAAAACATTCAGTACTTC.

This clonotype has a count of ten or more. The rearrangement links TRBV6-5 to TRBJ2-7; D call uncertain. Germline CDR1 and CDR2: MNHEY and SVGAGI. V lost 5 bases to trimming and J lost 2 bases, with 4 bases between them. CDR3 length: 11 residues. CDR3 region: CASSTPYEQYF. The DNA of the CDR3 is TGTGCCAGCAGTACCCCCTACGAGCAGTACTTC.

There are a few counts of this clonotype. J is TRBJ1-5 and V is TRBV28; D gene ambiguous. The CDR3 runs 13 residues. V lost 6 bases and J 7 bases, leaving 13 bases between the germline ends. Germline assignment: CDR1 MDHEN and CDR2 SYDVKM. This chain's CDR3 is CASRPQVGQPQHF. The CDR3 DNA is TGTGCCAGCAGACCTCAGGTAGGCCAGCCCCAGCATTTT.

The table lists this clonotype with a few counts. The rearrangement uses TRBV12-3 or TRBV12-4 and TRBJ2-5; the match to TRBD2 covers 7 bases. This CDR3 contains 14 residues. Germline trimming cut 3 bases from V and 5 bases from J; bases unmatched to any gene: 6. In DNA, the CDR3 is TGTGCCAGCAGTTTTATGGACGGGAGGGAGACCCAGTACTTC. Its translation: CASSFMDGRETQYF.

The chain combines TRBV9 with TRBJ2-5, with 10 positions matching TRBD2. Per germline, CDR1 SGDLS and CDR2 YYNGEE. J was trimmed by 2 bases and V by 0 bases; bases with no gene match: 7. The length of the CDR3 is 17 residues. The CDR3 sequence is CASSVVGLAGDQETQYF. The DNA for the CDR3 is TGTGCCAGCAGCGTAGTAGGGCTAGCGGGAGATCAAGAGACCCAGTACTTC. The full variable domain, with the rest looked up from reference TRBV9 and TRBJ2-5, is DSGVTQTPKHLITATGQRVTLRCSPRSGDLSVYWYQQSLDQGLQFLIQYYNGEERAKGNILERFSAQQFPDLHSELNLSSLELGDSALYFCASSVVGLAGDQETQYFGPGTRLLVL.

For the CDR3, the DNA is TGCAGTGCTATGCGGGGGGCGGAGACCCAGTACTTC. As protein: CSAMRGAETQYF. The rearrangement links TRBV20-1 to TRBJ2-5; 8 bases are shared with TRBD2. Germline V gene sequence: CDR1 DFQATT, CDR2 SNEGSKA (reference sequence). Unmatched junction bases numbered 3, after V lost 4 bases and J lost 5 bases. There are 12 residues in the CDR3.

This clonotype was found many times. The CDR3 sequence is CASSLQGPMDTQYF. In nucleotides, the CDR3 is TGTGCCAGCAGTTTACAGGGGCCGATGGATACGCAGTATTTT. The rearrangement uses TRBV28 and TRBJ2-3; tentative D call: TRBD1 (6 bases). The CDR3 has 14 residues. Trimming pared 2 bases from V and 6 bases from J, leaving 12 bases between. Germline V gene lookup returns CDR1 MDHEN and CDR2 SYDVKM.

The chain combines TRBV4-2 with TRBJ2-7; 11 bases are a match to TRBD2. CDR3 length equals 18 residues. Germline V gene sequence: CDR1 LGHNA, CDR2 YNFKEQ. Unmatched junction bases numbered 7, after V lost 0 bases and J lost 0 bases. The CDR3 nucleotides read TGTGCCAGCAGCCAAGAGGGACTAGCGGCAGATACCTCCTACGAGCAGTACTTC. Translating it yields CASSQEGLAADTSYEQYF.

This clonotype was seen repeatedly, ten times or more. The CDR3, as DNA: TGTGCCAGCAGAAGAAGATTACCGGGACGCCACAATGAGCAGTTCTTC. It yields the protein CASRRRLPGRHNEQFF. This rearrangement joins TRBV5-4 to TRBJ2-1; D tentatively reads TRBD1 or TRBD2 (5 bases each). Germline assignment: CDR1 SGHNT and CDR2 YYREEE (reference sequence). Trimming removed 5 bases at V and 5 bases at J, with 20 bases between. The CDR3 loop spans 16 amino acids.

This clonotype was counted at least ten times. The chain is built from TRBV6-2 or TRBV6-3 and TRBJ2-3, with D perhaps matching TRBD2 (6 bases). The V end lost 5 bases, the J end lost 7 bases, and 19 bases lay between the germline ends. This CDR3 contains 15 residues. In germline, CDR1 is MNHEY, CDR2 SVGEGT. The CDR3 nucleotides read TGTGCCAGCAGTCCCAGAGCGGGTGTCTCGTATACGCAGTATTTT. Translation: CASSPRAGVSYTQYF.

There are many counts of this clonotype. This rearrangement joins TRBV12-3 or TRBV12-4 to TRBJ1-1, with D uncertain. The CDR3 runs to 14 residues. Trimming took off 3 bases at V and 1 base at J, with 9 bases between the two ends. The CDR3 DNA reads as TGTGCCAGCAGTTTGAGGGCCAAGAACACTGAAGCTTTCTTT. Translated: CASSLRAKNTEAFF.

This chain connects TRBV7-8 to TRBJ2-3; D is undetermined. The germline V and J ends were trimmed by 5 bases and 3 bases, with 9 bases remaining between them. The CDR3 extends over 13 amino acids. Per germline, CDR1 SGHVS and CDR2 FQNEAQ. As DNA, the CDR3 is TGTGCCAGCAGCCCGGGCCAGACAGATACGCAGTATTTT. It translates to CASSPGQTDTQYF. The full variable domain, completed using reference TRBV7-8 and TRBJ2-3, is GAGVSQSPRYKVAKRGQDVALRCDPISGHVSLFWYQQALGQGPEFLTYFQNEAQLDKSGLPSDRFFAERPEGSVSTLKIQRTQQEDSAVYLCASSPGQTDTQYFGPGTRLTVL.

This clonotype was seen more than once but under ten times. V gene TRBV27 combines with J gene TRBJ2-2; D gene unclear. CDR3 size: 14 residues. Germline lookup yields CDR1 MNHEY and CDR2 SMNVEV (reference sequence). With 5 bases removed from V and 5 bases from J, the gap between germline ends came to 12 bases. CDR3 in amino acids: CASSPLVRTGELFF. DNA for the CDR3: TGTGCCAGCAGTCCGCTCGTTAGAACCGGGGAGCTGTTTTTT.

This clonotype was seen a handful of times. The CDR3 sequence: CASNPKGEGEQFF. The CDR3 DNA reads TGCGCCAGCAACCCGAAGGGGGAGGGCGAGCAGTTCTTC. The chain carries TRBV23-1 and TRBJ2-1; tentative D call: TRBD2 (7 bases). TRBV23-1 carries the ORF label, with uncertain function. With 7 bases removed from V and 10 bases from J, the gap between germline ends came to 17 bases. The CDR3 has 13 amino acids.